Each of the 5 T cell receptor beta chains below was sequenced from the same sample in a study of cytomegalovirus exposure and HLA in healthy donors. Use of 60 Vbeta and 13 Jbeta primers characterized the PCR. Profiling relied on immunoSEQ multiplex PCR, and the TCRdb table lists in-frame clones only, not all of them. The sample includes about 98,000 clones, more than 60% of them seen just once. Material for sequencing was PBMCs. The receptors stem from a man in his fifties in good health and CMV-seronegative.

The genes are TRBV4-3 and TRBJ2-3, with 7 bases fitting TRBD1. With V trimmed by 0 bases and J by 2 bases, 8 bases remained unmatched. Germline CDR1 reads LGHNA; CDR2 reads YSLEER. CDR3 length: 17 residues. The CDR3 sequence is CASSQDHGTGDTDTQYF. For the CDR3, the DNA is TGCGCCAGCAGCCAAGATCACGGAACAGGGGACACAGATACGCAGTATTTT.

The chain carries TRBV27 and TRBJ2-1; tentatively, D is TRBD1 (6 bases). This CDR3 is 14 amino acids long. The V end was cut by 6 bases, the J end by 2 bases, with 11 bases between. Germline CDR1 MNHEY, CDR2 SMNVEV (reference sequence). The CDR3 reads CASRDSVPYNEQFF. The CDR3 bases are TGTGCCAGCAGGGACAGTGTCCCCTACAATGAGCAGTTCTTC.

V gene TRBV6-5 combines with J gene TRBJ2-5, with a tentative D call TRBD2 (7 bases). V was trimmed by 4 bases and J by 4 bases, leaving 10 bases between them. This CDR3 is built from 13 residues. Germline V lookup: CDR1 MNHEY, CDR2 SVGAGI. Here the CDR3 reads CASSLGGRETQYF. CDR3 bases: TGTGCCAGCAGTTTGGGGGGGCGAGAGACCCAGTACTTC.

The chain couples TRBV27 to TRBJ2-3, with a weak D call TRBD2 (7 bases). V was trimmed by 0 bases and J by 2 bases, leaving 15 bases between them. Germline V gene data show CDR1 as MNHEY and CDR2 as SMNVEV (reference sequence). This CDR3 comprises 17 residues. CDR3 protein: CASSLSGGGPITDTQYF. The CDR3 coding sequence is TGTGCCAGCAGTTTATCTGGGGGGGGGCCCATCACAGATACGCAGTATTTT.

The V gene is TRBV28, the J gene TRBJ2-7; 10 nucleotides match TRBD2. The CDR3 loop spans 15 amino acids. CDR1 and CDR2 from the germline V gene are MDHEN and SYDVKM. V lost 6 bases, J lost 3 bases, and 8 bases stayed unmatched. CDR3 DNA sequence: TGTGCCAGCAGCCTCCTAGCGGGGGCACACTACGAGCAGTACTTC. This codes for CASSLLAGAHYEQYF.